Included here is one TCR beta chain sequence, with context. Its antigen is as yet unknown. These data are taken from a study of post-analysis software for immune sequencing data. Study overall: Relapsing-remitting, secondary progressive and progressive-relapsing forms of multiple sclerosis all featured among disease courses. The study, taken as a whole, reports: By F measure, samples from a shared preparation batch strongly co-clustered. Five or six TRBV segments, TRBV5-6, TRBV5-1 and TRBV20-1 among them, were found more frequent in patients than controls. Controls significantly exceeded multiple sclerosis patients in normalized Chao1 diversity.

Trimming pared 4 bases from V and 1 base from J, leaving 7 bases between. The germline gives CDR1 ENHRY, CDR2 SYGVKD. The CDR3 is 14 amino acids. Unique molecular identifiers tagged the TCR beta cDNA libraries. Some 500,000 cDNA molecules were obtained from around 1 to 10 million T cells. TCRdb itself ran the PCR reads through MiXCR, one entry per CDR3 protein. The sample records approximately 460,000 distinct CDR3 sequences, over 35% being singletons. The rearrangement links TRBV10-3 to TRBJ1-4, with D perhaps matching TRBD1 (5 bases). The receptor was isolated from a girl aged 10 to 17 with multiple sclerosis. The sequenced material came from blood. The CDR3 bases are TGTGCCATCAGTGGGGGGGGAACTAATGAAAAACTGTTTTTT. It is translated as CAISGGGTNEKLFF.